The next 21 T cell receptor beta chains were all read from a single sample in a study of T cell responses to AZD1222 COVID-19 vaccine. This table comes from immunoSEQ multiplex PCR, and its TCRdb copy is limited to in-frame clones, with some not included. The sample contains about 110,000 clones, about four fifths of which appear only once. The sequencing used peripheral blood, collected on day 0 of AZD1222 vaccination. The origin of the receptors is an adult in good health.

The chain combines TRBV6-5 with TRBJ2-5, with D hard to call. The germline V and J ends were trimmed by 9 bases and 1 base, with 15 bases remaining between them. Per germline, CDR1 MNHEY and CDR2 SVGAGI. The CDR3 is 14 residues long. CDR3 region: CASKVTSTQETQYF. CDR3 sequence (DNA): TGTGCCAGTAAGGTCACGTCGACCCAAGAGACCCAGTACTTC.

This clone was seen a few times. The chain uses TRBV7-9 and TRBJ2-7; D not certain. V lost 5 bases, J lost 8 bases, and 19 bases lay in between. The CDR3 extends over 14 amino acids. Germline V gene data show CDR1 as SEHNR and CDR2 as FQNEAQ (reference sequence). CDR3 amino acids: CASSPPGPGIKQYF. The DNA for the CDR3 is TGTGCCAGCAGCCCCCCCGGCCCTGGTATAAAGCAGTACTTC. The complete variable domain, with remaining parts taken from reference TRBV7-9 and TRBJ2-7, reads DTGVSQNPRHKITKRGQNVTFRCDPISEHNRLYWYRQTLGQGPEFLTYFQNEAQLEKSRLLSDRFSAERPKGSFSTLEIQRTEQGDSAMYLCASSPPGPGIKQYFGPGTRLTVT.

This clone was detected once. V and J are TRBV28 and TRBJ2-1, with 9 bases identical to TRBD2. The CDR3 sequence is 15 residues long. From germline, CDR1 is MDHEN and CDR2 SYDVKM. After removal of 6 bases from V and 0 bases from J, the junction contained 3 bases not matched to a gene. CDR3 sequence reads: CASRAGGSSYNEQFF. Written as DNA, the CDR3 is TGTGCCAGCAGGGCGGGAGGGAGCTCCTACAATGAGCAGTTCTTC.

The genes are TRBV30 and TRBJ1-6, with 8 bases identical to TRBD1. The CDR3 contains 17 residues. Germline CDR1 and CDR2: GTSNPN and SVGIG (reference sequence). V lost 4 bases to trimming and J lost 0 bases; unmatched junction nucleotides: 8. Written as DNA, the CDR3 is TGTGCCTGGACCTTAACAGGGGGGAGCTCCTATAATTCACCCCTCCACTTT. Residues: CAWTLTGGSSYNSPLHF.

V usage is TRBV6-5 and J usage is TRBJ1-1; D gene ambiguous. Germline lookup yields CDR1 MNHEY and CDR2 SVGAGI. V lost 4 bases to trimming and J lost 11 bases, with 14 bases between them. CDR3 length equals 12 residues. DNA for the CDR3: TGTGCCAGCAGTTCCCAGGACCGTTGGGCTTTCTTT. Protein sequence: CASSSQDRWAFF.

The chain carries TRBV19 and TRBJ1-1, with D tentatively TRBD1 (6 bases). Per the germline V gene, CDR1 is LNHDA and CDR2 is SQIVND (reference sequence). The CDR3 is made up of 15 amino acids. Trimming removed 7 bases from V and 1 base from J, with 16 bases in between. For the CDR3, the DNA is TGTGCCAGTACAGCCCCCGGGACAAGGAACACTGAAGCTTTCTTT. Translation: CASTAPGTRNTEAFF.

This chain links TRBV18 with TRBJ1-1, with 11 bases aligning to TRBD1. Trimming removed 4 bases from V and 3 bases from J; junction bases left unmatched: 4. CDR1 and CDR2 (germline): KGHSH, LQKENI. The length of the CDR3 is 15 residues. The CDR3 DNA reads TGTGCCAGCTCACTAGGACAGGGGGCGGACACTGAAGCTTTCTTT. Translating gives CASSLGQGADTEAFF.

V usage is TRBV7-9 and J usage is TRBJ2-3; D may be TRBD2 (5 bases). The CDR3 sequence is 15 residues long. Germline-derived CDR1 and CDR2 are SEHNR and FQNEAQ (reference sequence). V lost 4 bases, J lost 3 bases, and 14 bases lay in between. CDR3 protein: CASSSGSARTDTQYF. The DNA for the CDR3 is TGTGCCAGCAGCTCGGGGTCGGCACGGACAGATACGCAGTATTTT.

The gene calls are TRBV6-2 or TRBV6-3 and TRBJ2-3, with D possibly matching TRBD2 (5 bases). Between the trimmed V and J ends, which lost 2 bases and 0 bases, there was a span of 6 bases. There are 14 residues in the CDR3. The germline V gene has CDR1 MNHEY and CDR2 SVGEGT. The CDR3 loop reads CASSYGESTDTQYF. CDR3 coding DNA: TGTGCCAGCAGTTACGGGGAGAGCACAGATACGCAGTATTTT.

In this sample, this clone turned up once. J is TRBJ2-6 and V is TRBV27; the D is unclear. Germline CDR1 is MNHEY and CDR2 is SMNVEV (reference sequence). This CDR3 has 15 residues. The V and J ends lost 4 bases and 2 bases respectively, with 9 bases between them. CDR3 DNA sequence: TGTGCCAGCAGTTCCTACTTACCTGGGGCCAACGTCCTGACTTTC. Protein: CASSSYLPGANVLTF.

The chain joins TRBV12-2 to TRBJ2-6; TRBD1 is taken as the D call from the table, unchecked against the DNA. TRBV12-2 is a pseudogene segment. The CDR3 is made up of 17 amino acids. The CDR3 region is CASRLAQGAPGANVLTF. The CDR3 DNA follows: TGTGCAAGTCGCTTGGCGCAGGGGGCGCCCGGGGCCAACGTCCTGACTTTC.

V gene TRBV27 combines with J gene TRBJ1-6; no firm D call. This CDR3 has 16 residues. Germline CDR1 reads MNHEY; CDR2 reads SMNVEV (reference sequence). Trimming removed 4 bases at V and 4 bases at J, with 14 bases between. Here the CDR3 DNA reads TGTGCCAGCAGTTCCGGGGTCCTAGGATATAATTCACCCCTCCACTTT. Translating it yields CASSSGVLGYNSPLHF.

The V and J genes are TRBV5-5 and TRBJ1-1, with 7 bases fitting TRBD1. The junction had 5 bases not matched to a gene; V was cut back by 5 bases and J by 1 base. The CDR3 is 14 amino acids. Germline-derived CDR1 and CDR2 are SGHKS and YYEKEE (reference sequence). CDR3: CASSSGTANTEAFF. CDR3 DNA: TGTGCCAGCAGTTCCGGGACAGCGAACACTGAAGCTTTCTTT.

This chain links TRBV7-6 with TRBJ2-7; TRBD2 matches at 12 bases. Trimming took 4 bases from V and 4 from J; bases not matched to a gene: 5. This CDR3 has 15 amino acids. Germline CDR1 is SGHVS and CDR2 is FNYEAQ. CDR3 DNA: TGTGCCAGCAGCTCGCTAGCGGGGGGGGTTTACGAGCAGTACTTC. Amino acids: CASSSLAGGVYEQYF.

The chain uses TRBV4-3 and TRBJ1-6; D is ambiguous. Deletions cut 0 bases from V and 1 base from J, with 7 bases between. Germline V CDR1 and CDR2: LGHNA, YSLEER. This CDR3 has 16 residues. For the CDR3, the DNA is TGCGCCAGCAGCCAAGATAAAGGGTCCTATAATTCACCCCTCCACTTT. Translated: CASSQDKGSYNSPLHF.

V usage is TRBV29-1 and J usage is TRBJ1-1, with D hard to call. Germline lookup yields CDR1 SQVTM and CDR2 ANQGSEA. V lost 6 bases, J lost 0 bases, and 14 bases lay in between. The CDR3 length is 14 residues. The DNA of the CDR3 is TGCAGCGTCAGTCTTAGGGCGGTGAACACTGAAGCTTTCTTT. Its translation is CSVSLRAVNTEAFF.

The chain employs TRBV5-1 and TRBJ1-3; no reliable D call. Trimming stripped 4 bases from V and 0 bases from J, with 20 bases between. The CDR3 totals 18 residues. The V gene's germline CDR1 is SGHRS and CDR2 YFSETQ. The CDR3 DNA sequence: TGCGCCAGCAGCCCCCAGGCACGGGGTCCCAACTCTGGAAACACCATATATTTT. Translation: CASSPQARGPNSGNTIYF.

This clone appeared a single time. The chain couples TRBV5-1 to TRBJ1-2; a weak D match, TRBD1 (5 bases). Germline V gene lookup returns CDR1 SGHRS and CDR2 YFSETQ. Deletions cut 3 bases from V and 5 bases from J, with 17 bases between. There are 15 residues in the CDR3. CDR3 sequence: CASSSGTPAAYGYTF. CDR3 sequence (DNA): TGCGCCAGCAGCTCCGGGACTCCGGCGGCTTATGGCTACACCTTC.

The V gene is TRBV3-1 (or the pseudogene TRBV3-2), the J gene TRBJ1-1, with TRBD1 as a possible D gene (6 bases). Germline CDR1 and CDR2: LGHDT and YNNKEL (reference sequence). The CDR3 runs to 17 residues. V gave up 2 bases and J gave up 4 bases, with 20 bases separating them. As DNA, the CDR3 is TGTGCCAGCAGCCAAATTCTTTCCGGGAGGGGGGGCACTGAAGCTTTCTTT. Its protein product is CASSQILSGRGGTEAFF.

The count of this clone is one. This chain uses TRBV28 with TRBJ1-3; D possibly corresponds to TRBD1 (5 bases). Germline V gene sequence: CDR1 MDHEN, CDR2 SYDVKM. CDR3 length: 15 amino acids. V was pared by 8 bases and J by 2 bases, with 16 bases between. The CDR3 region is CASEPSGLTGNTIYF. In nucleotides, the CDR3 is TGTGCCAGCGAACCGTCAGGGCTTACTGGAAACACCATATATTTT.

The V gene is TRBV3-1 (or the pseudogene TRBV3-2), the J gene TRBJ1-3; unclear D gene. With 0 bases removed from V and 0 bases from J, the gap between germline ends came to 9 bases. Germline loops: CDR1 LGHDT, CDR2 YNNKEL (reference sequence). The CDR3 is made up of 16 amino acids. CDR3: CASSQDGASSGNTIYF. In DNA, the CDR3 is TGTGCCAGCAGCCAAGATGGAGCAAGCTCTGGAAACACCATATATTTT.